Listed here is a single TCR beta chain. CDR1 is KGHSH and CDR2 is LQKENI in the germline V gene. The CDR3 consists of 16 residues. V shed 2 bases and J 1 base; nucleotides not matched to a gene: 6. This sample is part of a study of blood T cell repertoires in COVID-19. Study information: Sources were T cells, B-cell-depleted T cells, or PBMCs; the material itself was cDNA or gDNA.

Authors' data handling: Quantification of nucleated cells was approximated via reference gene primer amplification. Data came from immunoSEQ multiplex PCR; TCRdb stores just in-frame clones and leaves some out. That table is the source of V, J and clone size, and D and trimming were worked out from the DNA. The table includes tens of thousands of clones, approximately 90% detected once. This TCR was sampled from a woman aged 80 or over with acute or convalescent COVID-19. This chain joins TRBV18 and TRBJ2-5; 8 bases map to TRBD2. Sequencing used peripheral blood. The CDR3 sequence: CASSPRQAGGQETQYF. The CDR3 DNA reads as TGTGCCAGCTCACCAAGGCAGGCGGGGGGCCAAGAGACCCAGTACTTC.